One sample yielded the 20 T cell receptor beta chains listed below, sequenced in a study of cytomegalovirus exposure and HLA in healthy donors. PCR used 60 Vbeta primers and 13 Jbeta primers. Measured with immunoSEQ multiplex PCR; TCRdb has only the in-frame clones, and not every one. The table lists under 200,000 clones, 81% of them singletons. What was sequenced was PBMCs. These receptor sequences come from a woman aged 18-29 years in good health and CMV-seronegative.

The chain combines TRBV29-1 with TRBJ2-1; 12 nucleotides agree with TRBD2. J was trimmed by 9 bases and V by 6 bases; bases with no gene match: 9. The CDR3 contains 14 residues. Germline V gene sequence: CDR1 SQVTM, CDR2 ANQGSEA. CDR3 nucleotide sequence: TGCAGCGTAGAGAGACTAGCGGGAGAAGGTGAGCAGTTCTTC. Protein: CSVERLAGEGEQFF.

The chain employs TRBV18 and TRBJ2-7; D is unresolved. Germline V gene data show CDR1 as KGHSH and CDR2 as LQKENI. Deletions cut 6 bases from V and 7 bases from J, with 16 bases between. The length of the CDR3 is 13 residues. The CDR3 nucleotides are TGTGCCAGCTCCCCCCCGCAGGTTTGGGAGCAGTACTTC. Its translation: CASSPPQVWEQYF.

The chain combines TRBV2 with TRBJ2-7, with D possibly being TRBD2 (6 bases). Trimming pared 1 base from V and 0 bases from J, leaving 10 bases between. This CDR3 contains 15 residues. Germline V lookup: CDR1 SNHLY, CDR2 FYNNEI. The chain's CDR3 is CASSEVAGYSYEQYF. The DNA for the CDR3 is TGTGCCAGCAGTGAAGTTGCGGGGTACTCCTACGAGCAGTACTTC.

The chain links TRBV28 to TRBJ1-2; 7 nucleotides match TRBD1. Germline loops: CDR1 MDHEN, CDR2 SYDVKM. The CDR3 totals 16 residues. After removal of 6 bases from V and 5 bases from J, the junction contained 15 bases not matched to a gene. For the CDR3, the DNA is TGTGCCAGCAGCCCGGGGTCGTTGACAGGGTGGTATGGCTACACCTTC. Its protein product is CASSPGSLTGWYGYTF.

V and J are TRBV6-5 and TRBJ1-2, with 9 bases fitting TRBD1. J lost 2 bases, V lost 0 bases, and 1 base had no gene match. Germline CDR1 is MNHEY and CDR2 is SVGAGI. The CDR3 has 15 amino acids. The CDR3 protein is CASSYSGTGNYGYTF. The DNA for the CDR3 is TGTGCCAGCAGTTACTCGGGGACAGGGAACTATGGCTACACCTTC.

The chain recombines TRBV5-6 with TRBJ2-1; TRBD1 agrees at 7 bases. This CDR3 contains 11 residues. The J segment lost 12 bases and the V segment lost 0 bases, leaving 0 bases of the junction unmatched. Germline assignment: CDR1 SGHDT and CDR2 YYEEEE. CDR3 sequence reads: CASSLDRGQFF. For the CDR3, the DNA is TGTGCCAGCAGCTTGGACAGGGGGCAGTTCTTC.

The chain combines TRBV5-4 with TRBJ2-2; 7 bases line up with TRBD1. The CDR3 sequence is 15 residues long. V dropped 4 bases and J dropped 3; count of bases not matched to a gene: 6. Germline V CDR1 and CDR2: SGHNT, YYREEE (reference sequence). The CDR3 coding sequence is TGTGCCAGCAGCCCTAGACAGGGCTACACCGGGGAGCTGTTTTTT. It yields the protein CASSPRQGYTGELFF.

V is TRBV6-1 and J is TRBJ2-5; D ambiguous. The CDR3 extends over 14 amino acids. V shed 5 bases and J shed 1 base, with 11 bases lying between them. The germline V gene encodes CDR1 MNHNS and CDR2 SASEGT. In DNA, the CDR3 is TGTGCCAGCAGTCGAGCTACCCCCCAAGAGACCCAGTACTTC. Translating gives CASSRATPQETQYF.

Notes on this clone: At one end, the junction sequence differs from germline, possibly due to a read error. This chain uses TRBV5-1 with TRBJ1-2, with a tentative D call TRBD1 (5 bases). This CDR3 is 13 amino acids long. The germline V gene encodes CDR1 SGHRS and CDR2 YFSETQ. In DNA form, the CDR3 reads TGCGCCAGCAGTTTGGCAGGGAACTATGGCTACACCTTC. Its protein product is CASSLAGNYGYTF.

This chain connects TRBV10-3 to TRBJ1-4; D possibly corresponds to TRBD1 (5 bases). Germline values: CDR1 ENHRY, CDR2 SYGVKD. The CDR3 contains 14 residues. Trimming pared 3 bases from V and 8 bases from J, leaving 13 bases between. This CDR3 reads CAISDMGLREKLFF. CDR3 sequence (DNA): TGTGCCATCAGTGATATGGGGCTTCGCGAAAAACTGTTTTTT.

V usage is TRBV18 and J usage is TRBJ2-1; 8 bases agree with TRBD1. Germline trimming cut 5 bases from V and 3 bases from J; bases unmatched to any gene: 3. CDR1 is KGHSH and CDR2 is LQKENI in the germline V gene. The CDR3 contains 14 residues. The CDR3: CASSTQGDYNEQFF. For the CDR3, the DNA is TGTGCCAGCTCAACACAGGGGGACTACAATGAGCAGTTCTTC.

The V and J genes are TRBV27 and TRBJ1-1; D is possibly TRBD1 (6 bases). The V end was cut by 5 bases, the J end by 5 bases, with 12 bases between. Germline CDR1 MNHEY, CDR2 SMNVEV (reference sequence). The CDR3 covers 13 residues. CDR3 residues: CASSPTRGTEAFF. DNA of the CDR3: TGTGCCAGCAGTCCAACTAGGGGGACTGAAGCTTTCTTT.

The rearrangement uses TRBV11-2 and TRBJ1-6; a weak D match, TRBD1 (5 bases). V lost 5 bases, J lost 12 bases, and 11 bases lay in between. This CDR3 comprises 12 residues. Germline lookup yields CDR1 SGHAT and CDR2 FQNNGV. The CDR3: CASSRVQGPLHF. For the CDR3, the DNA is TGTGCCAGCAGCCGGGTCCAGGGACCCCTCCACTTT.

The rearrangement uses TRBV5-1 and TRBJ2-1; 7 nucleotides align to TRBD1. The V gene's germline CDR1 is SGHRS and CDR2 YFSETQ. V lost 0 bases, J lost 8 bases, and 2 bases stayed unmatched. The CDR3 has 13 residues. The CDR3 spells CASSLGQGDEQFF. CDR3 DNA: TGCGCCAGCAGCTTGGGTCAGGGGGATGAGCAGTTCTTC.

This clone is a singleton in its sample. The chain's CDR3 is CASSPRDRGSGANVLTF. The CDR3 DNA reads TGTGCCAGTAGTCCACGGGACAGGGGATCTGGGGCCAACGTCCTGACTTTC. J is TRBJ2-6 and V is TRBV19, with 10 bases fitting TRBD1. CDR1 and CDR2 (germline): LNHDA, SQIVND (reference sequence). Trimming took 5 bases from V and 1 from J; bases not matched to a gene: 5. The CDR3 is 17 amino acids.

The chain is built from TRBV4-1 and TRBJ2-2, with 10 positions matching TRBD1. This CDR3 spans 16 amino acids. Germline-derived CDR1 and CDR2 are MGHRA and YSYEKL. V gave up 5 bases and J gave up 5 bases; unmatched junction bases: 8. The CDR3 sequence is CASSNSDRGRTGELFF. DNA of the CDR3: TGCGCCAGCAGCAACTCGGACAGGGGGAGGACCGGGGAGCTGTTTTTT.

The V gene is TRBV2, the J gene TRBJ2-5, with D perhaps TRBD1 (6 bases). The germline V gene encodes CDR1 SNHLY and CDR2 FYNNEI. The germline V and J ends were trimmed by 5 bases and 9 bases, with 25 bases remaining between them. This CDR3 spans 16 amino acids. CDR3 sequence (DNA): TGTGCCAGCAGTCCGTTAATCGACAGGCCAGAGTTGTCCCAGTACTTC. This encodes CASSPLIDRPELSQYF.

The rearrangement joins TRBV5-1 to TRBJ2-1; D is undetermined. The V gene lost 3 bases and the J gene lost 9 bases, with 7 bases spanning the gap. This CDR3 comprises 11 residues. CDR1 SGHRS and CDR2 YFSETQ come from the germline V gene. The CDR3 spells CASSSAAEQFF. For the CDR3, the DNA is TGCGCCAGCAGCTCGGCGGCTGAGCAGTTCTTC.

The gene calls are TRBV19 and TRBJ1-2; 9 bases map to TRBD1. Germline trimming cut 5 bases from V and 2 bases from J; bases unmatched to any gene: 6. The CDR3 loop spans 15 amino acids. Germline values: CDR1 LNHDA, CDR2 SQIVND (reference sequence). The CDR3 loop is CASSSPGTGNYGYTF. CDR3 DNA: TGTGCCAGTAGTTCTCCCGGGACAGGGAACTATGGCTACACCTTC.

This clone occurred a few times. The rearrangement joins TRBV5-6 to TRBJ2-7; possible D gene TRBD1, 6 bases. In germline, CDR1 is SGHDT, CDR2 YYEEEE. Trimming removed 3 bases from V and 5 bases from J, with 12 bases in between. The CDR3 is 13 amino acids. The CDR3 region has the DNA TGTGCCAGCAGCTGGGGGCAGGGCAACGAGCAGTACTTC. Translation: CASSWGQGNEQYF.